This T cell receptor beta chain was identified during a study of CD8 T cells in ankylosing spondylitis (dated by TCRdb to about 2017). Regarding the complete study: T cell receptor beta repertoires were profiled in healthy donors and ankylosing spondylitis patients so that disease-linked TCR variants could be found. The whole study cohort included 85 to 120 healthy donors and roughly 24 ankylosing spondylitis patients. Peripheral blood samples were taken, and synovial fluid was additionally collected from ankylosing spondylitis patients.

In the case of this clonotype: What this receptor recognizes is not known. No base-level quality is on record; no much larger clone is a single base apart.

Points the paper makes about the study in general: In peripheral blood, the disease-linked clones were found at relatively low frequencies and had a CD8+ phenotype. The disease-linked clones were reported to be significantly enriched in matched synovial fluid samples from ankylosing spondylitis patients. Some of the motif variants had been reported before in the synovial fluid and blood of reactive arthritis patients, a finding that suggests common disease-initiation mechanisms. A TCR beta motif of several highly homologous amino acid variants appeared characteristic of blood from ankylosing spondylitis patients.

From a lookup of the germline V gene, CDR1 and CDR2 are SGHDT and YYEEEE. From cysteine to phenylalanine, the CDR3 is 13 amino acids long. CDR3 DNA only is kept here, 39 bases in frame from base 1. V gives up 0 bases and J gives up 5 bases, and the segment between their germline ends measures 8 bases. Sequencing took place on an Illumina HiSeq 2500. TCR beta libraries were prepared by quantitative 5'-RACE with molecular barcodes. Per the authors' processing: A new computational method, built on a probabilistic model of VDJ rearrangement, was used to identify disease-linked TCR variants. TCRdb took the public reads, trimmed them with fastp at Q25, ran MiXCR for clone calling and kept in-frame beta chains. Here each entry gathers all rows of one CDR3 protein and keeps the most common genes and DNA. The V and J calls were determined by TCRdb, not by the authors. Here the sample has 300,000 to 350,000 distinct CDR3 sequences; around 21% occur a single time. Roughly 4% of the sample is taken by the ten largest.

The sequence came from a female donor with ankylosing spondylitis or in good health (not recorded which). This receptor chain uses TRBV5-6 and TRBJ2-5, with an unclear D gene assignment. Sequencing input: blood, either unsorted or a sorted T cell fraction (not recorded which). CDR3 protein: CASSLGVLETQYF. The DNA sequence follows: TGTGCCAGCAGCTTGGGGGTCTTGGAGACCCAGTACTTC. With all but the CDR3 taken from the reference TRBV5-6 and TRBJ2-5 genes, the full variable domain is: DAGVTQSPTHLIKTRGQQVTLRCSPKSGHDTVSWYQQALGQGPQFIFQYYEEEERQRGNFPDRFSGHQFPNYSSELNVNALLLGDSALYLCASSLGVLETQYFGPGTRLLVL.